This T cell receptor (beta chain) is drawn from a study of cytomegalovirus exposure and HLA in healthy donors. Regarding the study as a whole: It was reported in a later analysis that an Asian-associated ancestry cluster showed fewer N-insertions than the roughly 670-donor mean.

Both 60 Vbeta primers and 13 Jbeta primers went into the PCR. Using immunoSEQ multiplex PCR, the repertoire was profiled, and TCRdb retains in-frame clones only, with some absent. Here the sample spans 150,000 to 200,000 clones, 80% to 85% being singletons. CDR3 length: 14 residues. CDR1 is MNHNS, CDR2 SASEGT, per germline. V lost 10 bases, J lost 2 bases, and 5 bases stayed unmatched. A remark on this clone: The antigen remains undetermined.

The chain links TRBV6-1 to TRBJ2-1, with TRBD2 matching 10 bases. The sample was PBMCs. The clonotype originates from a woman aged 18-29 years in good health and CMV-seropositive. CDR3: CATDLAGAYNEQFF. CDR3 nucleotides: TGTGCCACTGACCTAGCGGGGGCCTACAATGAGCAGTTCTTC.